This T cell receptor (gamma chain) was sequenced for a study of Vδ1+ human thymocytes. Whole-study results and caveats: In the thymus, TRG and TRD repertoires looked highly polyclonal with Gaussian CDR3 lengths. Unexpected Vdelta2 sequences could cause misinterpretation of bulk repertoire data. Despite high sort purity, about 20% of thymic T cell receptor delta sequences were Vdelta2.

After alphabeta T cell depletion, CD3+ Vdelta1+ Vdelta2- thymocytes were sorted. The template was reverse-transcribed extracted RNA. The CDR3 regions were amplified by multiplex PCR from V-gene primers to a constant-region primer. TCRdb applied CATT to the multiplex PCR reads for clone calling. The data show some 37,000 gamma-chain clones, 20% to 25% seen once. Germline lookup yields CDR1 EGSNGY and CDR2 YDSYNSKV. The J segment lost 4 bases and the V segment lost 0 bases, leaving 5 bases of the junction unmatched. This CDR3 comprises 15 residues. This clone has just a few counts. Antigen specificity is unknown.

This clonotype originated in a girl in the first two years of life who had congenital heart surgery. The chain joins TRGV2 to TRGJP2. What was sequenced was Vdelta1+ gamma-delta thymocytes from the thymus. Subset: FACS-sorted CD3+ TCRalphabeta- TCRVdelta1+ TCRVdelta2- thymocytes. This CDR3 is CATWDGSVSDWIKTF. Written as DNA, the CDR3 is TGTGCCACCTGGGACGGGTCTGTTAGTGATTGGATCAAGACGTTT.